The 15 T cell receptor beta chains given below trace back to one sample, sequenced in a study of blood T cells in healthy people across ages. A second PCR of 7 to 11 cycles used a sample-barcoded 5' primer and a J-beta primer mix. TCRdb re-derived calls from the 5' RACE reads in MiXCR, one entry per CDR3 protein. The table includes about 1.6 million distinct CDR3 sequences, 34% detected once. Sequenced sample: blood. The receptor set was obtained from a woman aged 25 to 45 in good health.

V usage is TRBV20-1 and J usage is TRBJ2-3; maybe TRBD1 (5 bases). V was pared by 2 bases and J by 6 bases, with 18 bases between. CDR3 length: 15 amino acids. Germline loops: CDR1 DFQATT, CDR2 SNEGSKA (reference sequence). This chain's CDR3 is CSARSDSIGEDTQYF. Here the CDR3 DNA reads TGCAGTGCTAGATCAGACAGCATCGGTGAGGATACGCAGTATTTT.

The V gene is TRBV4-1, the J gene TRBJ2-6; D assignment may be TRBD1 or TRBD2 (5 bases each). The CDR3 sequence is 17 residues long. Deletions cut 3 bases from V and 4 bases from J, with 16 bases between. CDR1 is MGHRA, CDR2 YSYEKL, per germline. CDR3 protein: CASSQGTLSSGANVLTF. In DNA form, the CDR3 reads TGCGCCAGCAGCCAGGGGACCCTGTCCAGCGGGGCCAACGTCCTGACTTTC.

The gene calls are TRBV5-6 and TRBJ2-1, with D perhaps given as TRBD1 or TRBD2 (6 bases each). Germline lookup yields CDR1 SGHDT and CDR2 YYEEEE. V lost 1 base to trimming and J lost 2 bases, with 10 bases between them. This CDR3 has 15 amino acids. CDR3 DNA: TGTGCCAGCAGCTTGTACGGGGGCCCCTACAATGAGCAGTTCTTC. This translates into CASSLYGGPYNEQFF.

This clonotype appeared a few times. The chain combines TRBV29-1 with TRBJ2-7; TRBD2 aligns across 11 bases. V lost 4 bases, J lost 2 bases, and 19 bases stayed unmatched. The CDR3 covers 19 residues. The germline gives CDR1 SQVTM, CDR2 ANQGSEA. CDR3 DNA: TGCAGCGTTGGAGGTCTAGCGGGGGGTATTACCGAAACTCCCTACGAGCAGTACTTC. It yields the protein CSVGGLAGGITETPYEQYF.

This clonotype was seen more than once but under ten times. The chain is built from TRBV4-1 and TRBJ2-5; no definite D call. Trimming stripped 1 base from V and 5 bases from J, with 14 bases between. This CDR3 spans 15 amino acids. The germline V gene encodes CDR1 MGHRA and CDR2 YSYEKL. The CDR3 protein is CASSQGSVDGETQYF. CDR3 nucleotide sequence: TGCGCCAGCAGCCAAGGAAGCGTCGATGGGGAGACCCAGTACTTC.

At least ten counts were recorded for this clonotype. This sequence joins TRBV12-3 or TRBV12-4 and TRBJ2-7, with D perhaps TRBD1 or TRBD2 (5 bases each). Trimming took 7 bases from V and 3 from J, leaving 13 bases between them. The CDR3 is 13 residues long. CDR3 in amino acids: CASTPGRGYEQYF. For the CDR3, the DNA is TGTGCCAGCACCCCGGGACGCGGCTACGAGCAGTACTTC.

The V and J genes are TRBV5-5 and TRBJ2-7, with unresolved D. V was clipped by 0 bases and J by 4 bases, with 14 bases between them. CDR3 length: 15 amino acids. In germline, CDR1 is SGHKS, CDR2 YYEKEE (reference sequence). The CDR3 DNA is TGTGCCAGCAGCTTGGAACTATCTTTTAGGTACGAGCAGTACTTC. It codes for CASSLELSFRYEQYF.

The chain is built from TRBV7-2 and TRBJ2-3; 8 nucleotides match TRBD1. This CDR3 region has 16 residues. With 4 bases clipped from V and 5 bases from J, the junction kept 11 bases outside the gene matches. CDR1 and CDR2 (germline): SGHTA, FQGNSA. CDR3 sequence: CASSYRTGTMEDTQYF. The CDR3 DNA reads TGTGCCAGCAGCTATCGGACAGGGACAATGGAAGATACGCAGTATTTT.

The gene calls are TRBV2 and TRBJ2-7; the match to TRBD2 covers 12 bases. Germline CDR1 SNHLY, CDR2 FYNNEI. V lost 4 bases and J lost 5; bases outside the gene matches: 6. The CDR3 consists of 15 residues. This chain's CDR3 is CASSASGLAGNEQYF. The CDR3 DNA is TGTGCCAGCAGTGCTTCTGGACTAGCGGGGAACGAGCAGTACTTC.

This clonotype was seen repeatedly, ten times or more. V and J are TRBV6-2 or TRBV6-3 and TRBJ2-7; 8 nucleotides agree with TRBD2. The CDR3 has 16 amino acids. Trimming took 5 bases from V and 3 from J; bases not matched to a gene: 12. The germline V gene has CDR1 MNHEY and CDR2 SVGEGT. CDR3 nucleotides: TGTGCCAGCAGTACCCTCCCGGCTAGCGGGCTCTACGAGCAGTACTTC. This encodes CASSTLPASGLYEQYF.

This clonotype was detected only a few times. The chain couples TRBV6-1 to TRBJ2-3; D assignment may be TRBD1 or TRBD2 (5 bases each). Trimming pared 2 bases from V and 4 bases from J, leaving 13 bases between. CDR3 length equals 15 residues. Germline loops: CDR1 MNHNS, CDR2 SASEGT. CDR3 in amino acids: CASSEHRGGPDTQYF. CDR3 nucleotides: TGTGCCAGCAGTGAACATCGGGGCGGTCCAGATACGCAGTATTTT.

This clonotype was counted between two and nine times. The chain combines TRBV6-1 with TRBJ1-5; D ambiguous. Germline V gene data show CDR1 as MNHNS and CDR2 as SASEGT. The V end lost 5 bases, the J end lost 11 bases, and 10 bases lay between the germline ends. This CDR3 spans 11 amino acids. CDR3 sequence: CASSPGSAQHF. The CDR3 DNA reads as TGTGCCAGCAGTCCTGGGTCGGCCCAGCATTTT.

As to this clonotype: Compared with germline, one end of the junction differs, possibly owing to a read error. The rearrangement uses TRBV28 and TRBJ2-3; either TRBD1 or TRBD2 may fit D (5 bases each). CDR3 length: 16 amino acids. From germline, CDR1 is MDHEN and CDR2 SYDVKM. This CDR3 is CASSPNSWGSTDTQCF. The DNA of the CDR3 is TGTGCCAGCAGTCCAAATTCGTGGGGGAGCACAGATACGCAGTGTTTT.

As to this clonotype: An end of the junction differs from the germline gene, which may be a read error. The chain is built from TRBV11-2 and TRBJ2-1; TRBD2 agrees at 11 bases. This CDR3 has 15 amino acids. Germline values: CDR1 SGHAT, CDR2 FQNNGV. This CDR3 is CASRPTSGRYNERFF. As DNA, the CDR3 is TGTGCCAGCAGGCCAACTAGCGGGAGATACAATGAGCGGTTCTTC.

Only a few counts were recorded for this clonotype. The chain carries TRBV6-6 and TRBJ1-5; D is perhaps TRBD1 (5 bases). Germline lookup yields CDR1 MNHNY and CDR2 SVGAGI (reference sequence). Trimming took off 4 bases at V and 3 bases at J, with 13 bases between the two ends. The CDR3 spans 15 residues. The CDR3 DNA is TGTGCCAGCAGTTCCCTCGGGGGATCCAATCAGCCCCAGCATTTT. Translated: CASSSLGGSNQPQHF.